The clone carrying this T cell receptor beta chain was counted between two and nine times. How the authors handled the data: Using reference gene primer amplification, nucleated cell counts were estimated. TCRdb's copy holds only in-frame clones and misses some; the assay was immunoSEQ multiplex PCR. V and J calls and clone size are as listed in that table; D and trimming were resolved from the DNA. The sample lists over 85,000 clones; about 80% were seen once. The data were obtained in a study of blood T cell repertoires in COVID-19. Study-level background: PBMCs, B-cell-depleted T cells, or T cells provided the cDNA or gDNA that made up the material.

CDR1 is SGHAT, CDR2 FQNNGV, per germline. The CDR3 consists of 11 residues. Trimming pared 7 bases from V and 10 bases from J, leaving 11 bases between. The gene calls are TRBV11-2 and TRBJ2-1; D not resolved. Source material: peripheral blood. The receptor was derived from a man in his 70s with acute or convalescent COVID-19. CDR3 sequence (DNA): TGTGCCAGCAATAGAGCCGGGGAGCAGTTCTTC. Residues: CASNRAGEQFF.